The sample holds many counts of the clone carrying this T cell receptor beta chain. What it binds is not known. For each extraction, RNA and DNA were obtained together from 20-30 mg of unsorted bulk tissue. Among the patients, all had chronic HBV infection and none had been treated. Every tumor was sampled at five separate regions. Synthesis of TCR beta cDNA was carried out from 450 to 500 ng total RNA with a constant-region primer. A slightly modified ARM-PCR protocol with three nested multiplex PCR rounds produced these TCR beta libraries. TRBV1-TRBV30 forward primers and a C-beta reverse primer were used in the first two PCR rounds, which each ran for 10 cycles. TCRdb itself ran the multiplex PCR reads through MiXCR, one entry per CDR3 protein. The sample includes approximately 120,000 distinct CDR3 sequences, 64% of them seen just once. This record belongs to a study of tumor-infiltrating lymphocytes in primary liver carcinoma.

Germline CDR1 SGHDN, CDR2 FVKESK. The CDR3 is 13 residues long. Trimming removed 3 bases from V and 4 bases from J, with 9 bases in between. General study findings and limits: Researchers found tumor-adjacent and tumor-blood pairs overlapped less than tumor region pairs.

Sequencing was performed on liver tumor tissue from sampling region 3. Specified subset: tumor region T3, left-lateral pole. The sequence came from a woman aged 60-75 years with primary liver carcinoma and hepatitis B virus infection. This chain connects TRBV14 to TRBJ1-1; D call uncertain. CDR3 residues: CASSHSLGTEAFF. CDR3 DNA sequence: TGTGCCAGCAGCCACAGCCTCGGCACTGAAGCTTTCTTT. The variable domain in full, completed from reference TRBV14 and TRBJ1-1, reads EAGVTQFPSHSVIEKGQTVTLRCDPISGHDNLYWYRRVMGKEIKFLLHFVKESKQDESGMPNNRFLAERTGGTYSTLKVQPAELEDSGVYFCASSHSLGTEAFFGQGTRLTVV.